Described below is a single T cell receptor (beta chain) sequence and its context. The antigen remains unidentified. The CDR3 length is 14 residues. Germline lookup yields CDR1 MNHEY and CDR2 SVGAGI. V was shortened by 2 bases and J by 5 bases, with 12 bases between the two germline ends. This sample is drawn from a study of cytomegalovirus exposure and HLA in healthy donors. Across the whole study: The roughly 120 validation repertoires, a later analysis reported, used the same platform as the approximately 650 first-cohort repertoires. The study's findings and limits: Listed as cytomegalovirus-associated were 150 to 200 TCR beta chains. Most TCR sequences showed up rarely, but some public TCRs showed up in many donors.

Sequencing was performed with immunoSEQ multiplex PCR; in TCRdb, only in-frame clones are kept and a portion is missing. Of about 350,000 clones listed, about nine tenths were seen once; the top ten hold roughly 1.2%. This chain links TRBV6-5 with TRBJ2-5; D possibly corresponds to TRBD2 (5 bases). This sequence was found in a woman aged 25 to 39 in good health and CMV-seropositive. The source material was PBMCs. CDR3 bases: TGTGCCAGCAGTTACCGTGGGTCGGGGGAGACCCAGTACTTC. Amino acids: CASSYRGSGETQYF.